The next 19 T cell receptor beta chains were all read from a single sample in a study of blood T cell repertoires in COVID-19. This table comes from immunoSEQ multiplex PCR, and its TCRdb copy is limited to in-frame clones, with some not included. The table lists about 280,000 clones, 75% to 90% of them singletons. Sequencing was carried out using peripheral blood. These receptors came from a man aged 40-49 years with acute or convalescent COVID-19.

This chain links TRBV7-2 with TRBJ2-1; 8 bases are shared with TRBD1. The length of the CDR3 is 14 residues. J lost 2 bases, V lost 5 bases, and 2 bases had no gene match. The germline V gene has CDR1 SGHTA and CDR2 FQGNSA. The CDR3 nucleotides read TGTGCCAGCAGCCCGGACAGGGCCTACAATGAGCAGTTCTTC. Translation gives CASSPDRAYNEQFF. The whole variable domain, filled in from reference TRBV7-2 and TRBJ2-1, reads GAGVSQSPSNKVTEKGKDVELRCDPISGHTALYWYRQSLGQGLEFLIYFQGNSAPDKSGLPSDRFSAERTGGSVSTLTIQRTQQEDSAVYLCASSPDRAYNEQFFGPGTRLTVL.

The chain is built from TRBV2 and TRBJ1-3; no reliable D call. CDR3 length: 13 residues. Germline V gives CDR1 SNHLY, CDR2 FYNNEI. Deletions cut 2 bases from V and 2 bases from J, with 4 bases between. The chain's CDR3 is CASSEYPGNTIYF. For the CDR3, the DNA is TGTGCCAGCAGTGAATATCCTGGAAACACCATATATTTT.

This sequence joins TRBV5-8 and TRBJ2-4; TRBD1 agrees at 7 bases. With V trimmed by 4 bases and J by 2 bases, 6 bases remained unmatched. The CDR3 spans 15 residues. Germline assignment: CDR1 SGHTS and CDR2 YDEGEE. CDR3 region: CASSPPGGSKNIQYF. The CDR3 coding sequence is TGTGCCAGCAGCCCCCCAGGGGGTTCCAAAAACATTCAGTACTTC.

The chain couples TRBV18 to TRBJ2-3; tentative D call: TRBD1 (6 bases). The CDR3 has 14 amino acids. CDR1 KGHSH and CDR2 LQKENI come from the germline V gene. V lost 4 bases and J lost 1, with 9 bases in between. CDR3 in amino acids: CASSRTVGTDTQYF. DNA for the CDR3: TGTGCCAGCTCACGGACAGTTGGCACAGATACGCAGTATTTT.

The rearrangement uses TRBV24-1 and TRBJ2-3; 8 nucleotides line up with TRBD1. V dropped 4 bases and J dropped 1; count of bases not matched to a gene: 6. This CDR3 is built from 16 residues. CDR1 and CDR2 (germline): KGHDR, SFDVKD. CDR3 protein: CATSDPGQGRTDTQYF. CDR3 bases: TGTGCCACCAGTGACCCCGGACAGGGTCGCACAGATACGCAGTATTTT.

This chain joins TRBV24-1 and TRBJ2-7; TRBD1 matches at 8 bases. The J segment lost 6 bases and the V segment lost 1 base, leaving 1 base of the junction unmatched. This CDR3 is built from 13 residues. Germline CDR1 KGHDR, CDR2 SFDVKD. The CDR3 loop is CATSDFRGREQYF. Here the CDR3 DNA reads TGTGCCACCAGTGATTTCAGGGGGCGCGAGCAGTACTTC.

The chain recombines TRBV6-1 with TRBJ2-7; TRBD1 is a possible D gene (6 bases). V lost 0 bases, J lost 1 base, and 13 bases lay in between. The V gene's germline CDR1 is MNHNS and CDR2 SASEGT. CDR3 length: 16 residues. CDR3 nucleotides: TGTGCCAGCAGTGAAGCAGGGACACTTCTTTCCTACGAGCAGTACTTC. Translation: CASSEAGTLLSYEQYF.

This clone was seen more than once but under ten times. The CDR3 coding sequence is TGCGCCAGCAGCTTATTGGCGGGGGTAGTAGGGGAGCAGTTCTTC. Translation: CASSLLAGVVGEQFF. V is TRBV5-1 and J is TRBJ2-1; 7 bases map to TRBD2. With 2 bases clipped from V and 10 bases from J, the junction kept 12 bases outside the gene matches. The CDR3 is 15 residues long. The germline gives CDR1 SGHRS, CDR2 YFSETQ.

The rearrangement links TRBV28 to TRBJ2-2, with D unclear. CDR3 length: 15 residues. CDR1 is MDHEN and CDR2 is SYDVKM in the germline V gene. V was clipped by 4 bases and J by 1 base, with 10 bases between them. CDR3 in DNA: TGTGCCAGCAGTTCCCGGGTCTGGAACACCGGGGAGCTGTTTTTT. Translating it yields CASSSRVWNTGELFF.

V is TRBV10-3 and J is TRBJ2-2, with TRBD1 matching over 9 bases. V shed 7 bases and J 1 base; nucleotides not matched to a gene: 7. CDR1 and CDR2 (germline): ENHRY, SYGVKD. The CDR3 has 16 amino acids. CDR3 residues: CAITGTGPQNTGELFF. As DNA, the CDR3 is TGTGCCATCACCGGGACAGGGCCACAGAACACCGGGGAGCTGTTTTTT.

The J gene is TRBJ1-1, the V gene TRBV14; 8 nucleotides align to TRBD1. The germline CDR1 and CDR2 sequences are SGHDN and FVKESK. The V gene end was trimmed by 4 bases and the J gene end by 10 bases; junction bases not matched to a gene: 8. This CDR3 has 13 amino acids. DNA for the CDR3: TGTGCCAGCAGCCCCCGGGACAGGATGGGAGCTTTCTTT. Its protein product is CASSPRDRMGAFF.

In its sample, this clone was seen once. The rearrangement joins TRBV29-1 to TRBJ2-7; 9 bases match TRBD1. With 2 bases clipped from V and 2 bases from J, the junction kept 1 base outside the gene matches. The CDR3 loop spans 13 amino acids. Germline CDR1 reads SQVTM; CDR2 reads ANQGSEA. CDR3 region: CSVETGGPYEQYF. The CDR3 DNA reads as TGCAGCGTTGAAACAGGGGGCCCCTACGAGCAGTACTTC.

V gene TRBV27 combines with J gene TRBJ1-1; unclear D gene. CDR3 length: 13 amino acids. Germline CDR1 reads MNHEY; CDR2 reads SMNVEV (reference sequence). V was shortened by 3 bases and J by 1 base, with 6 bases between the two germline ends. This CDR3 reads CASSFRENTEAFF. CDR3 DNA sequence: TGTGCCAGCAGTTTTCGGGAGAACACTGAAGCTTTCTTT.

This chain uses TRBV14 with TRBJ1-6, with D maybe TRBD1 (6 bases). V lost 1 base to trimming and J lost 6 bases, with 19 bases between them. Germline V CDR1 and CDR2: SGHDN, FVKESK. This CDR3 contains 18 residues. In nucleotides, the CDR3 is TGTGCCAGCAGCCAAGGTGTCGGACAGTCTATATTTAATTCACCCCTCCACTTT. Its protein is CASSQGVGQSIFNSPLHF.

The CDR3 sequence is CASSQGIGEENTEAFF. CDR3 nucleotides: TGTGCCAGCAGCCAAGGAATCGGGGAAGAGAACACTGAAGCTTTCTTT. The chain is built from TRBV3-1 (or the pseudogene TRBV3-2) and TRBJ1-1; D is undetermined. This CDR3 spans 16 amino acids. Germline V gene data show CDR1 as LGHDT and CDR2 as YNNKEL (reference sequence). With 1 base removed from V and 1 base from J, the gap between germline ends came to 13 bases.

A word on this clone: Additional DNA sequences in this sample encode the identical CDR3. The CDR3 loop reads CASSLVGGMNTEAFF. The CDR3 DNA is TGCGCCAGCAGCTTGGTAGGGGGCATGAACACTGAAGCTTTCTTT. The V and J genes are TRBV5-1 and TRBJ1-1; 7 bases fit TRBD1. Germline V lookup: CDR1 SGHRS, CDR2 YFSETQ. This CDR3 comprises 15 residues. V trimming: 0 bases; J trimming: 0 bases; junction bases outside the gene matches: 2. Full variable domain (outside the CDR3, taken from reference TRBV5-1 and TRBJ1-1): KAGVTQTPRYLIKTRGQQVTLSCSPISGHRSVSWYQQTPGQGLQFLFEYFSETQRNKGNFPGRFSGRQFSNSRSEMNVSTLELGDSALYLCASSLVGGMNTEAFFGQGTRLTVV.

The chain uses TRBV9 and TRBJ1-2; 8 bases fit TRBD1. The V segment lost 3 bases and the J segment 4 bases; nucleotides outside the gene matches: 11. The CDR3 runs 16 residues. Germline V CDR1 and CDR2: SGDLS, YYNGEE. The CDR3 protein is CASSATWTGRSYGYTF. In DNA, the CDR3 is TGTGCCAGCAGCGCTACCTGGACAGGGCGTTCCTATGGCTACACCTTC.

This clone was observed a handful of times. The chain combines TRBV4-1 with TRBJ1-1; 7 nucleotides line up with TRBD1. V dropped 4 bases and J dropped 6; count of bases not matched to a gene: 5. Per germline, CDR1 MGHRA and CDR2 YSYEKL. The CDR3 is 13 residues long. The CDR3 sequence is CASSLDRESEAFF. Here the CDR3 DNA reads TGCGCCAGCAGCCTCGACAGGGAGTCTGAAGCTTTCTTT.

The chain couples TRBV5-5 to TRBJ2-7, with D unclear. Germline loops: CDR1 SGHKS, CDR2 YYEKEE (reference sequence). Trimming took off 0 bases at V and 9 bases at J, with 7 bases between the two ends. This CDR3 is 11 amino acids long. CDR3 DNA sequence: TGTGCCAGCAGCTTGGAAAATCGGCAGTACTTC. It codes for CASSLENRQYF.